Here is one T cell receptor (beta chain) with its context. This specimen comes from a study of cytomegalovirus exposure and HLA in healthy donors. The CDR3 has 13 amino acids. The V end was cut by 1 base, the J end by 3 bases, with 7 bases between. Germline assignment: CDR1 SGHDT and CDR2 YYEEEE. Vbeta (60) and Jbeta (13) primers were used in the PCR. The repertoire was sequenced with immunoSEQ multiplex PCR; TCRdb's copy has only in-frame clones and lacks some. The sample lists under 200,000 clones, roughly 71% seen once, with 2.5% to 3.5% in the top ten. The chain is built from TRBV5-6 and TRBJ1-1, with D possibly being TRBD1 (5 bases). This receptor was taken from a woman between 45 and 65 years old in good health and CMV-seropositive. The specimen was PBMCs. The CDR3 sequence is CASSLPGDTEAFF. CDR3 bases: TGTGCCAGCAGCTTGCCGGGGGACACTGAAGCTTTCTTT.